This entry features one T cell receptor (beta chain) sequence. With a much larger clone just one base away, this may be a read error. Germline V lookup: CDR1 MNHNY, CDR2 SVGAGI (reference sequence). The CDR3 consists of 13 residues. MiXCR was run by TCRdb on the reads, yielding one entry per CDR3 protein. The repertoire holds approximately 250,000 distinct CDR3 sequences, less than 35% seen once, with almost 7.5% in the top ten. This entry is derived from a study of kidney transplant recipient with SARS-CoV-2 infection. The gene calls are TRBV6-6 and TRBJ1-2; 8 bases fit TRBD1. This TCR was recovered from a male patient younger than 45 who had COVID-19 and was a kidney transplant recipient. Some T cells may be supplied by the graft donor. The sequencing here drew on a blood sample, taken at baseline and between days 110 and 120 from a kidney transplant recipient. The CDR3 sequence is CAGSPQGASGYTF. CDR3 nucleotides: TGTGCCGGCAGTCCCCAGGGGGCGAGCGGCTACACCTTC.